Below, 9 T cell receptor beta chains from the same sample are listed, as sequenced in a study of blood T cell repertoires in COVID-19. Here immunoSEQ multiplex PCR was the method, and the copy in TCRdb shows in-frame clones only, minus some. The sample has around 300,000 clones, around 86% seen once; the top ten hold about 1.7%. Sequenced: PBMCs or T cells enriched from blood (not recorded which). Source of these receptors: a woman aged 40 to 55 who had recovered from COVID-19.

This clone was picked up one time. The V gene is TRBV6-6, the J gene TRBJ2-5, with 7 positions matching TRBD1. The CDR3 covers 16 residues. Germline CDR1 is MNHNY and CDR2 is SVGAGI (reference sequence). V dropped 6 bases and J dropped 2; count of bases not matched to a gene: 12. In DNA, the CDR3 is TGTGCCAGCAGAAGACCCCGGGACAGCATACAAGAGACCCAGTACTTC. Its translation: CASRRPRDSIQETQYF.

The chain uses TRBV11-2 and TRBJ2-5; possible D gene TRBD2, 5 bases. Germline CDR1 and CDR2: SGHAT and FQNNGV. V dropped 3 bases and J dropped 5 bases, with 16 bases sitting between them. CDR3 length: 15 residues. The CDR3 protein is CASSLRGPARETQYF. The DNA of the CDR3 is TGTGCCAGCAGCTTGAGAGGGCCGGCCCGGGAGACCCAGTACTTC. The full variable domain, with the rest looked up from reference TRBV11-2 and TRBJ2-5, is EAGVAQSPRYKIIEKRQSVAFWCNPISGHATLYWYQQILGQGPKLLIQFQNNGVVDDSQLPKDRFSAERLKGVDSTLKIQPAKLEDSAVYLCASSLRGPARETQYFGPGTRLLVL.

This chain links TRBV6-5 with TRBJ1-6; 8 bases agree with TRBD1. The CDR3 is made up of 15 amino acids. The germline V gene has CDR1 MNHEY and CDR2 SVGAGI. V shed 4 bases and J 7 bases; nucleotides not matched to a gene: 6. CDR3 DNA: TGTGCCAGCAGTTTCGGACAGGGCTCAAATTCACCCCTCCACTTT. Translated: CASSFGQGSNSPLHF.

This clone was found once. The CDR3 nucleotides read TGTGCCAGCAGTTACCCACTAGCGGGACGGGGCGAGCAGTACTTC. Residues: CASSYPLAGRGEQYF. The chain couples TRBV6-2 or TRBV6-3 to TRBJ2-7; 10 bases agree with TRBD2. This CDR3 has 15 residues. Trimming cost V 2 bases and J 6 bases; bases outside gene matches: 7. The germline V gene has CDR1 MNHEY and CDR2 SVGEGT.

The rearrangement links TRBV2 to TRBJ2-1; 7 bases agree with TRBD2. The CDR3 totals 15 residues. J gave up 0 bases and V 2 bases, and 1 base lay outside the gene matches. CDR1 and CDR2 (germline): SNHLY, FYNNEI. This CDR3 reads CASSERGDSYNEQFF. In DNA form, the CDR3 reads TGTGCCAGCAGTGAACGGGGGGACTCCTACAATGAGCAGTTCTTC.

The chain links TRBV6-5 to TRBJ1-2, with D possibly TRBD1 on 6 matching bases. V lost 4 bases, J lost 4 bases, and 16 bases lay in between. From germline, CDR1 is MNHEY and CDR2 SVGAGI. This CDR3 spans 15 amino acids. As DNA, the CDR3 is TGTGCCAGCAGTTCCCCCGTGGGGGCCGGCTATGGCTACACCTTC. Translated: CASSSPVGAGYGYTF.

The chain joins TRBV4-2 to TRBJ1-1, with 8 bases aligning to TRBD1. V was clipped by 3 bases and J by 1 base; unmatched bases: 4. This CDR3 has 15 residues. The germline CDR1 and CDR2 sequences are LGHNA and YNFKEQ. The CDR3 protein is CASSQPTGANTEAFF. The CDR3 coding sequence is TGTGCCAGCAGCCAGCCGACAGGGGCGAACACTGAAGCTTTCTTT.

This clone has only one observation. The chain is built from TRBV6-4 and TRBJ2-1; D gene uncertain. The CDR3 spans 12 residues. Germline V gene data show CDR1 as MRHNA and CDR2 as SNTAGT. V was clipped by 1 base and J by 8 bases, with 6 bases between them. The CDR3 sequence is CASSDFRDEQFF. The CDR3 DNA is TGTGCCAGCAGTGACTTTCGCGATGAGCAGTTCTTC.

The chain carries TRBV25-1 and TRBJ1-5; D ambiguous. CDR1 is MGHDK and CDR2 is SYGVNS in the germline V gene. Between the trimmed V and J ends, which lost 3 bases and 2 bases, there was a span of 8 bases. This CDR3 is built from 14 residues. The CDR3 DNA is TGTGCCAGCAGTGATGGAGCAGGCAATCAGCCCCAGCATTTT. Translating gives CASSDGAGNQPQHF.